The clone carrying this T cell receptor beta chain showed up just once. Its antigen remains unidentified. This entry belongs to a study of cytomegalovirus exposure and HLA in healthy donors. At the level of the study: The 120 validation repertoires, a later analysis reported, used the same platform as the approximately 670 first-cohort repertoires.

General study results and limits: The study labeled more than 150 TCR beta chains cytomegalovirus-associated. The finding came from a later analysis; first-cohort TCR clusters tended to co-occur in the 130 or so validation repertoires.

Separate from the roughly 700-subject first cohort was the approximately 130-subject validation cohort, to which the donors belonged. V lost 6 bases, J lost 3 bases, and 6 bases stayed unmatched. The CDR3 is 16 amino acids. Germline V lookup: CDR1 SGHTA, CDR2 FQGTGA. Generated by immunoSEQ multiplex PCR, the TCRdb table keeps only in-frame clones and is missing some. This sample has tens of thousands of clones, with around 90% found just once. The chain recombines TRBV7-3 with TRBJ2-1; 12 bases line up with TRBD2. Sequenced sample: PBMCs. This clonotype was obtained from a man younger than 35 in good health and CMV-seronegative. This CDR3 is CASSPGTSGLYNEQFF. In DNA, the CDR3 is TGTGCCAGCAGTCCCGGGACTAGCGGGCTCTACAATGAGCAGTTCTTC. The full variable domain, with the rest looked up from reference TRBV7-3 and TRBJ2-1, is GAGVSQTPSNKVTEKGKYVELRCDPISGHTALYWYRQSLGQGPEFLIYFQGTGAADDSGLPNDRFFAVRPEGSVSTLKIQRTERGDSAVYLCASSPGTSGLYNEQFFGPGTRLTVL.